A single sample is the source of the 17 T cell receptor beta chains below, sequenced in a study of blood T cell repertoires in COVID-19 (dated by TCRdb to 2018 to 2020). Library preparation was by the immunoSEQ multiplex PCR assay. TCRdb stores this immuneACCESS table with in-frame sequences only. Part of the clones is absent; in the studies checked, under half of the shortfall reflects unresolved V genes, and no reason is known for the rest. The sample includes a few hundred thousand clones, with 80% to 90% observed a single time. The ten largest clones add up to about 4.7% of the sample. The sequenced material came from PBMCs or T cells enriched from blood (not recorded which). The receptor source for this set is a man aged 25 to 45 who had recovered from COVID-19.

The chain joins TRBV6-2 or TRBV6-3 to TRBJ2-1; TRBD2 matches 13 bases. There are 18 residues in the CDR3. The germline V gene has CDR1 MNHEY and CDR2 SVGEGT. The V gene end was trimmed by 2 bases and the J gene end by 8 bases; junction bases not matched to a gene: 12. In nucleotides, the CDR3 is TGTGCCAGCAGTTACCTGATCCGACTAGCGGGGGGTGTGCATGAGCAGTTCTTC. The encoded protein is CASSYLIRLAGGVHEQFF.

The chain uses TRBV7-9 and TRBJ2-7; weak D call: TRBD2 (5 bases). This CDR3 has 15 residues. The V end was cut by 2 bases, the J end by 2 bases, with 13 bases between. Looked up from germline, CDR1 is SEHNR and CDR2 is FQNEAQ (reference sequence). The CDR3 spells CASSLIRDGTYEQYF. CDR3 coding DNA: TGTGCCAGCAGCTTAATCCGCGACGGGACCTACGAGCAGTACTTC.

The chain couples TRBV29-1 to TRBJ2-5, with D possibly being TRBD2 (6 bases). V lost 4 bases to trimming and J lost 1 base, with 13 bases between them. Germline V gene lookup returns CDR1 SQVTM and CDR2 ANQGSEA. This CDR3 contains 14 residues. The CDR3 here is CSVASMGGQETQYF. The DNA for the CDR3 is TGCAGCGTTGCCTCTATGGGGGGCCAAGAGACCCAGTACTTC. The full variable domain, its missing parts supplied by reference TRBV29-1 and TRBJ2-5, is SAVISQKPSRDICQRGTSLTIQCQVDSQVTMMFWYRQQPGQSLTLIATANQGSEATYESGFVIDKFPISRPNLTFSTLTVSNMSPEDSSIYLCSVASMGGQETQYFGPGTRLLVL.

This clone was recorded only once. This chain connects TRBV11-2 to TRBJ2-1, with 9 bases fitting TRBD1. The CDR3 is 13 residues long. The V gene's germline CDR1 is SGHAT and CDR2 FQNNGV. With 6 bases clipped from V and 8 bases from J, the junction kept 5 bases outside the gene matches. The CDR3, as DNA: TGTGCCAGCAGACGGACAGGGGAGGATGAGCAGTTCTTC. It yields the protein CASRRTGEDEQFF. Complete variable domain (other parts from reference TRBV11-2 and TRBJ2-1): EAGVAQSPRYKIIEKRQSVAFWCNPISGHATLYWYQQILGQGPKLLIQFQNNGVVDDSQLPKDRFSAERLKGVDSTLKIQPAKLEDSAVYLCASRRTGEDEQFFGPGTRLTVL.

J is TRBJ1-1 and V is TRBV6-5; TRBD1 agrees at 9 bases. The germline CDR1 and CDR2 sequences are MNHEY and SVGAGI. Germline trimming cut 2 bases from V and 0 bases from J; bases unmatched to any gene: 4. This CDR3 is built from 16 residues. The CDR3: CASSYEGQGMNTEAFF. The CDR3 DNA is TGTGCCAGCAGTTACGAGGGACAGGGTATGAACACTGAAGCTTTCTTT.

The chain combines TRBV6-5 with TRBJ1-1, with D possibly matching TRBD1 (6 bases). V lost 5 bases, J lost 4 bases, and 14 bases lay in between. Germline lookup yields CDR1 MNHEY and CDR2 SVGAGI. The CDR3 contains 14 residues. CDR3 in amino acids: CASSQQGWSTEAFF. In DNA form, the CDR3 reads TGTGCCAGCAGTCAACAGGGTTGGAGCACTGAAGCTTTCTTT.

The chain carries TRBV5-6 and TRBJ1-5; D gene ambiguous. Trimming removed 0 bases at V and 10 bases at J, with 8 bases between. The CDR3 is made up of 12 amino acids. The germline V gene encodes CDR1 SGHDT and CDR2 YYEEEE. CDR3 loop: CASSLVAGPQHF. The CDR3 DNA reads as TGTGCCAGCAGCTTGGTGGCGGGACCCCAGCATTTT.

The count of this clone is one. The chain couples TRBV27 to TRBJ1-1; 7 bases agree with TRBD1. CDR1 and CDR2 (germline): MNHEY, SMNVEV (reference sequence). This CDR3 comprises 15 residues. V lost 4 bases, J lost 8 bases, and 13 bases stayed unmatched. The chain's CDR3 is CASSSDRVGSEEAFF. For the CDR3, the DNA is TGTGCCAGCAGTTCCGACAGGGTTGGGTCAGAGGAAGCTTTCTTT.

This sequence joins TRBV6-5 and TRBJ1-2, with 9 bases that match TRBD1. The length of the CDR3 is 16 residues. Germline loops: CDR1 MNHEY, CDR2 SVGAGI. The trim removed 1 base at V and 8 bases at J, leaving 11 bases unmatched. CDR3 residues: CASSYLPTGGRSGYTF. The CDR3 coding sequence is TGTGCCAGCAGTTACTTGCCGACAGGGGGAAGGAGCGGCTACACCTTC.

The V and J genes are TRBV6-6 and TRBJ1-2; 9 positions match TRBD1. V dropped 8 bases and J dropped 4; count of bases not matched to a gene: 11. The CDR3 covers 15 residues. Germline CDR1 MNHNY, CDR2 SVGAGI (reference sequence). The CDR3 DNA follows: TGTGCCAGCGGAACAGGGGGCGTTGATTCCTATGGCTACACCTTC. Its protein is CASGTGGVDSYGYTF.

CDR3 bases: TGCGCCAGCAGCGAGGGACACCCGAATCAGCCCCAGCATTTT. Translating it yields CASSEGHPNQPQHF. V usage is TRBV5-1 and J usage is TRBJ1-5, with TRBD1 as a possible D gene (6 bases). The CDR3 runs to 14 residues. Trimming left V 4 bases short and J 4 bases short, with 12 bases between. Germline-derived CDR1 and CDR2 are SGHRS and YFSETQ.

The J gene is TRBJ1-2, the V gene TRBV7-9; TRBD1 matches at 7 bases. J gave up 5 bases and V 7 bases, and 16 bases lay outside the gene matches. CDR3 length: 16 residues. Germline-derived CDR1 and CDR2 are SEHNR and FQNEAQ (reference sequence). The CDR3 protein is CASNYPSTGTDYGYTF. Here the CDR3 DNA reads TGTGCCAGCAACTACCCTTCAACCGGGACAGATTATGGCTACACCTTC.

The chain has TRBV7-5 and TRBJ1-3; the D segment call TRBD1 is taken from the table without a DNA check. TRBV7-5 is deemed a pseudogene. This CDR3 region has 18 residues. CDR3 DNA: TGTGTCAGAAGCTTTGGGACAGGGGGCTGGAGAGAAGGAAACACCATATATTTT. Encoded protein: CVRSFGTGGWREGNTIYF.

This chain links TRBV28 with TRBJ2-3; D ambiguous. This CDR3 is 14 amino acids long. CDR1 is MDHEN and CDR2 is SYDVKM in the germline V gene. Trimming removed 2 bases from V and 0 bases from J, with 6 bases in between. CDR3 in DNA: TGTGCCAGCAGTTTAAGGAGTAGCACAGATACGCAGTATTTT. Residues: CASSLRSSTDTQYF. The whole variable domain, filled in from reference TRBV28 and TRBJ2-3, reads DVKVTQSSRYLVKRTGEKVFLECVQDMDHENMFWYRQDPGLGLRLIYFSYDVKMKEKGDIPEGYSVSREKKERFSLILESASTNQTSMYLCASSLRSSTDTQYFGPGTRLTVL.

This clone was observed a single time. The chain carries TRBV9 and TRBJ2-1, with 7 positions matching TRBD1. The CDR3 sequence is 15 residues long. The J segment lost 7 bases and the V segment lost 1 base, leaving 8 bases of the junction unmatched. Per germline, CDR1 SGDLS and CDR2 YYNGEE. The DNA of the CDR3 is TGTGCCAGCAGCGTATGGACAGGTGGTGGTAATGAGCAGTTCTTC. It encodes CASSVWTGGGNEQFF.

The rearrangement uses TRBV7-3 and TRBJ2-1; TRBD2 matches at 10 bases. Germline trimming cut 0 bases from V and 5 bases from J; bases unmatched to any gene: 13. From germline, CDR1 is SGHTA and CDR2 FQGTGA. There are 19 residues in the CDR3. CDR3 amino acids: CASSLTPSGGWIRNNEQFF. CDR3 bases: TGTGCCAGCAGCTTAACTCCTAGCGGGGGATGGATAAGGAACAATGAGCAGTTCTTC.

The chain carries TRBV28 and TRBJ1-2; TRBD1 matches 8 bases. The CDR3 consists of 14 residues. The germline V gene encodes CDR1 MDHEN and CDR2 SYDVKM. V was pared by 6 bases and J by 1 base, with 4 bases of the junction left unmatched. CDR3 coding DNA: TGTGCCAGCAGCTCCGACAGGGGTAACTATGGCTACACCTTC. It specifies CASSSDRGNYGYTF.